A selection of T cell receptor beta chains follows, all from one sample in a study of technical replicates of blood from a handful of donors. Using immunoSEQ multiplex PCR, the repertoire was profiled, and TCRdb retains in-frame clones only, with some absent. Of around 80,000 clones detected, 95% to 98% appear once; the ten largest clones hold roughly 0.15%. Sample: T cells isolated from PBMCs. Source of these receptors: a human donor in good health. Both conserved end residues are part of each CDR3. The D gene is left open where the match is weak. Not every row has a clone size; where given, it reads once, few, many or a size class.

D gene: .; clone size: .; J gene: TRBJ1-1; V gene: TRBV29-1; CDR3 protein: CSAKEANTEAFF; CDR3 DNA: TGCAGCGCCAAGGAGGCGAACACTGAAGCTTTCTTT
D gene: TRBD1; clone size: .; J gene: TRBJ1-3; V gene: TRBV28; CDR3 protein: CASSSGQGRNTIYF; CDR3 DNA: TGTGCCAGCAGTTCGGGACAGGGTAGAAACACCATATATTTT
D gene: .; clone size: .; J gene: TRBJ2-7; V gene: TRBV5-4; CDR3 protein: CASSPVEVPYEQYF; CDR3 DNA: TGTGCCAGCAGCCCCGTAGAGGTTCCCTACGAGCAGTACTTC
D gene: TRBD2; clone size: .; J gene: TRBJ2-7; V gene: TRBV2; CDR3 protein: CASSRDYSYEQYF; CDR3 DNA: TGTGCCAGCAGTCGGGACTACTCCTACGAGCAGTACTTC
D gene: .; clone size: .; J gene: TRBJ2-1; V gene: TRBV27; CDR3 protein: CASSAGFLSYNEQFF; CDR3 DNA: TGTGCCAGCAGCGCGGGGTTCCTCTCCTACAATGAGCAGTTCTTC
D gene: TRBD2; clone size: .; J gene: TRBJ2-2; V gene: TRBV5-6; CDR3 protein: CASSGTNGELFF; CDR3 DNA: TGTGCCAGCAGCGGGACTAACGGGGAGCTGTTTTTT
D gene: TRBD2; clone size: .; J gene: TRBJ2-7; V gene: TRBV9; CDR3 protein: CASSVNMIGRINEQYF; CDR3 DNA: TGTGCCAGCAGCGTAAACATGATCGGGAGGATCAACGAGCAGTACTTC
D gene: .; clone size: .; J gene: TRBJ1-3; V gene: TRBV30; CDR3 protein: CAWSGRRAVGNTIYF; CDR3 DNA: TGTGCCTGGTCCGGCCGGAGGGCGGTTGGAAACACCATATATTTT
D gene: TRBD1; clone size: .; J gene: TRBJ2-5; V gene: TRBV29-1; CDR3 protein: CSQTGGTETQYF; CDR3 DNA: TGCAGTCAAACAGGGGGCACGGAGACCCAGTACTTC
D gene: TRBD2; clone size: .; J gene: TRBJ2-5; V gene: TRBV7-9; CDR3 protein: CASSWTGFKRAGVSETQYF; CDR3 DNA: TGTGCCAGCAGCTGGACCGGATTCAAACGGGCGGGAGTATCAGAGACCCAGTACTTC
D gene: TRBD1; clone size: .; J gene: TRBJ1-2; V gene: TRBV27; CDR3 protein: CASSPPGTGYGYTF; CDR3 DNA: TGTGCCAGCAGTCCACCCGGGACAGGGTATGGCTACACCTTC
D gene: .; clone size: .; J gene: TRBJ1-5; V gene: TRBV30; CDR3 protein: CAWSGQAGQPQHF; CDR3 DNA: TGTGCCTGGAGTGGTCAGGCAGGCCAGCCCCAGCATTTT
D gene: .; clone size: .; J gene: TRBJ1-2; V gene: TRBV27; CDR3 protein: CASSLIQGTNNGYTF; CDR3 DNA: TGTGCCAGCAGTTTAATACAGGGTACAAACAATGGCTACACCTTC
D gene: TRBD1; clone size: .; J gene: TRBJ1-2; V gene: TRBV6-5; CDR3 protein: CASSYSPRGRVNGYTF; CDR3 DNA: TGTGCCAGCAGTTACTCGCCAAGGGGGCGAGTCAATGGCTACACCTTC
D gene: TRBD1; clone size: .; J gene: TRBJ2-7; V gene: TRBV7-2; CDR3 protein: CASSLNPGGSYEQYF; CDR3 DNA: TGTGCCAGCAGCTTAAACCCAGGGGGCTCCTACGAGCAGTACTTC
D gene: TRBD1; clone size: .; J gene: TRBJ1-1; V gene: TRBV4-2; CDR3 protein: CASSQHWGRGRNTEAFF; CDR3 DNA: TGTGCCAGCAGCCAACATTGGGGCAGGGGGAGGAACACTGAAGCTTTCTTT
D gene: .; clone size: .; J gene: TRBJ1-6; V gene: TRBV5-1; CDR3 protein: CASSLDGDLRDSPLHF; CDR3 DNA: TGCGCCAGCAGCTTGGATGGGGATTTGAGGGATTCACCCCTCCACTTT
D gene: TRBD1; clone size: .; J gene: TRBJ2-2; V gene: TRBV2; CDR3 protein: CASATQGPNTGELFF; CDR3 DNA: TGTGCCAGCGCAACACAGGGGCCGAACACCGGGGAGCTGTTTTTT
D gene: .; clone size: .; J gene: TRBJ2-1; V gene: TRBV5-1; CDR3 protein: CASRQGRTSSYNEQFF; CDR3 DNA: TGCGCCAGCCGTCAGGGGCGGACCAGCTCCTACAATGAGCAGTTCTTC
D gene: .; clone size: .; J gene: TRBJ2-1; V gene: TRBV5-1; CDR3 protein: CASSLEANEQFF; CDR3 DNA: TGCGCCAGCAGCTTGGAAGCAAATGAGCAGTTCTTC
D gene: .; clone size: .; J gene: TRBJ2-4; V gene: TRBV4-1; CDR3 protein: CASSPRDLAKNIQYF; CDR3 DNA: TGCGCCAGCAGCCCCAGGGACTTAGCCAAAAACATTCAGTACTTC
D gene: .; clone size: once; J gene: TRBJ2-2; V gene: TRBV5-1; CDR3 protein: CASSSRNRPGELFF; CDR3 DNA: TGCGCCAGCAGCTCCAGAAACCGCCCCGGGGAGCTGTTTTTT
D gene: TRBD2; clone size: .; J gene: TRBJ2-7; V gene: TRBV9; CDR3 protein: CASSLRGVDEQYF; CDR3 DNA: TGTGCCAGCAGTCTTCGGGGGGTGGACGAGCAGTACTTC
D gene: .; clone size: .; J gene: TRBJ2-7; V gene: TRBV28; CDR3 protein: CASTDTGPYEQYF; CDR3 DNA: TGTGCCAGCACCGACACAGGGCCCTACGAGCAGTACTTC
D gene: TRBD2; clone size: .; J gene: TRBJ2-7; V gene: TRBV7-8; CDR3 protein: CASSFRMWDGDLLTGGYEQYF; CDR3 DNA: TGTGCCAGCAGCTTCCGAATGTGGGACGGTGACCTTCTAACCGGGGGGTACGAGCAGTACTTC
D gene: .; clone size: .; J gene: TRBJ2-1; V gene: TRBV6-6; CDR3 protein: CASSLTGTSYNEQFF; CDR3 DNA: TGTGCCAGCAGCTTGACAGGAACCTCCTACAATGAGCAGTTCTTC
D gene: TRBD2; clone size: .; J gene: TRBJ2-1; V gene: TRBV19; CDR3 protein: CASSIGTSGSFYNEQFF; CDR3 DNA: TGTGCCAGTAGTATAGGCACTAGCGGGAGTTTCTACAATGAGCAGTTCTTC
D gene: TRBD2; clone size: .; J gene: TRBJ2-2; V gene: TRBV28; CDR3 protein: CASSPRGAGELFF; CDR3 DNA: TGTGCCAGCAGTCCCCGGGGGGCCGGGGAGCTGTTTTTT
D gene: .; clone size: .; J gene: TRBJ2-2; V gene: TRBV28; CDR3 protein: CASSVRGELFF; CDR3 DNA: TGTGCCAGCAGTGTCCGCGGGGAGCTGTTTTTT
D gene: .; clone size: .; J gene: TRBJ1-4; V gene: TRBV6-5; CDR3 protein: CASRAPAGEKLFF; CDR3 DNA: TGTGCCAGCAGGGCACCCGCTGGTGAAAAACTGTTTTTT
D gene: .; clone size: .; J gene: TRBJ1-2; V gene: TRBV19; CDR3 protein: CASSIPGQWGNYGYTF; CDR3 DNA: TGTGCCAGTAGTATTCCCGGACAGTGGGGTAACTATGGCTACACCTTC
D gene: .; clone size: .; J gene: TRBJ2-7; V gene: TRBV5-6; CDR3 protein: CASSFWQGSYEQYF; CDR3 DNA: TGTGCCAGCAGCTTTTGGCAGGGTTCCTACGAGCAGTACTTC
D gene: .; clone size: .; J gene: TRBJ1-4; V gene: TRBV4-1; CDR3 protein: CASSQDPTVANEKLFF; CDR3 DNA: TGCGCCAGCAGCCAAGACCCGACAGTAGCTAATGAAAAACTGTTTTTT
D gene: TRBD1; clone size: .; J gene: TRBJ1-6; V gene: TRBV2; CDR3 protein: CASSGQGSSPLHF; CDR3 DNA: TGTGCCAGCAGTGGACAGGGTAGTTCACCCCTCCACTTT
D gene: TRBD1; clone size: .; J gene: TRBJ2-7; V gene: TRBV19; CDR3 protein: CASSMGQAYEQYF; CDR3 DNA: TGTGCCAGTAGTATGGGACAGGCCTACGAGCAGTACTTC
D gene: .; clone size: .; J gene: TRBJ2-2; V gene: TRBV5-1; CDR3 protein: CASSLGATNTGELFF; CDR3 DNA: TGCGCCAGCAGCTTGGGGGCGACGAACACCGGGGAGCTGTTTTTT
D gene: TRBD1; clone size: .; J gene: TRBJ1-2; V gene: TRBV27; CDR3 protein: CASSFVRDRVNGYTF; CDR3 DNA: TGTGCCAGCAGTTTCGTACGGGACAGGGTCAATGGCTACACCTTC
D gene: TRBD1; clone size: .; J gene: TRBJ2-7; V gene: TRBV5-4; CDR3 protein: CASSLRVVLGTGTYEQYF; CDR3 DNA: TGTGCCAGCAGCTTGCGGGTCGTGTTGGGGACAGGGACCTACGAGCAGTACTTC
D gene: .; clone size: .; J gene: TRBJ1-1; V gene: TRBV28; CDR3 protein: CASSSPQGSMNTEAFF; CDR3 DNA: TGTGCCAGCAGTTCGCCTCAGGGCTCCATGAACACTGAAGCTTTCTTT
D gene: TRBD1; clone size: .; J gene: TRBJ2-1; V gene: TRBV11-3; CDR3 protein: CASSLRPDRDNEQFF; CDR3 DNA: TGTGCCAGCAGCTTACGCCCGGACAGGGACAATGAGCAGTTCTTC
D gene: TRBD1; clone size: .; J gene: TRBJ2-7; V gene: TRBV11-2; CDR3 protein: CASSLPGQAYTYEQYF; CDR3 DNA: TGTGCCAGCAGCCTCCCGGGACAGGCTTATACCTACGAGCAGTACTTC
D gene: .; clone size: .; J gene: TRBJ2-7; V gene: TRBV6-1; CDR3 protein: CASSELGDEQYF; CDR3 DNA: TGTGCCAGCAGTGAACTCGGGGACGAGCAGTACTTC
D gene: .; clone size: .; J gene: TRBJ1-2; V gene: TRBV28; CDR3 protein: CASSLSSHYGYTF; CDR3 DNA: TGTGCCAGCAGTTTATCCAGTCACTATGGCTACACCTTC
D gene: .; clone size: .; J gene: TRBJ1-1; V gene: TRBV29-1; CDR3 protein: CSVAPGEFPEAFF; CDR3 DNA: TGCAGCGTTGCTCCGGGGGAATTCCCTGAAGCTTTCTTT
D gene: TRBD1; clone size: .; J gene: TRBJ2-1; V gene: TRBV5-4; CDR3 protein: CASKKTGAIYNEQFF; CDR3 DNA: TGTGCCAGCAAAAAGACAGGGGCCATCTACAATGAGCAGTTCTTC
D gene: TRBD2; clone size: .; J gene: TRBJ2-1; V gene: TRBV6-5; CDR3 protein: CASSSGRVDNNEQFF; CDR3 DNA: TGTGCCAGCAGCAGCGGGAGGGTCGATAACAATGAGCAGTTCTTC
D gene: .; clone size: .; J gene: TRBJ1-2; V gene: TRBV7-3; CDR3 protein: CASSSTSGGGYTF; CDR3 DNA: TGTGCCAGCAGCTCGACCTCGGGAGGTGGCTACACCTTC
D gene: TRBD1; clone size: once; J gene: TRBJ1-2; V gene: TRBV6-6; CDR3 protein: CASSYWGQGVNYGYTF; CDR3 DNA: TGTGCCAGCAGTTACTGGGGACAGGGGGTCAACTATGGCTACACCTTC
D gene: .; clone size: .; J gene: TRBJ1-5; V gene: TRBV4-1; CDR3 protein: CASSIQGDQPQHF; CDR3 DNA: TGCGCCAGCAGCATTCAGGGCGATCAGCCCCAGCATTTT
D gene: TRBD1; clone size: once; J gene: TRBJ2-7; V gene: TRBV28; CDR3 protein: CATRQGALYEQYF; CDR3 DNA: TGTGCCACCAGACAGGGGGCCCTCTACGAGCAGTACTTC
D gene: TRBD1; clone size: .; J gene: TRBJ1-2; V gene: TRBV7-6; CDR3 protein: CASSLALLWTGDSSGDGYTF; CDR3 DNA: TGTGCCAGCAGCTTAGCTCTTTTATGGACAGGGGATTCTAGTGGTGATGGCTACACCTTC
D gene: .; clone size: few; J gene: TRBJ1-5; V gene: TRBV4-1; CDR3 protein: CASRLQGNGNQPQHF; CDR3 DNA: TGCGCCAGCAGGTTACAGGGTAACGGCAATCAGCCCCAGCATTTT
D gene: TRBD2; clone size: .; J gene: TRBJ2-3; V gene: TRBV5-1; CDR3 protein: CASSQMSGGNTDTQYF; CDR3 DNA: TGCGCCAGCAGCCAGATGAGCGGGGGGAACACAGATACGCAGTATTTT
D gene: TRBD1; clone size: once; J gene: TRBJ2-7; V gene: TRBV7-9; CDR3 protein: CASSAAGTGPYEQYF; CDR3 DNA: TGTGCCAGCAGCGCGGCCGGGACAGGCCCCTACGAGCAGTACTTC
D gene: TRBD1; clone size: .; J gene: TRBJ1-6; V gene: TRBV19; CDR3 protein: CASSRQTGTENSPLHF; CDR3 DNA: TGTGCCAGTAGCCGCCAGACAGGGACGGAGAATTCACCCCTCCACTTT